The T cell receptor beta chain described here comes from a study of cytomegalovirus exposure and HLA in healthy donors. Overall study: Later analysis reported that the 95 to 150 validation repertoires shared the platform of the 650 to 700 first-cohort repertoires.

Some clones are missing from TCRdb's copy, which holds only in-frame ones; the method was immunoSEQ multiplex PCR. The sample lists about 58,000 clones; roughly 90% were seen once. Concerning this clone: As yet, its antigen is unknown.

The approximately 120-subject validation cohort, separate from the roughly 700-subject first cohort, included the donors. The CDR3 extends over 16 amino acids. V lost 6 bases to trimming and J lost 3 bases; unmatched junction nucleotides: 8. Germline CDR1 SGHTA, CDR2 FQGNSA. Overall study findings and caveats: CMV antigen specificity of three CMV-associated chains was confirmed in vitro.

The specimen was PBMCs. The TCR comes from a man aged 18 to 35 in good health and CMV-seronegative. J is TRBJ2-1 and V is TRBV7-2, with 10 bases matching TRBD1. The CDR3 sequence is CASSRTGTGDYNEQFF. Here the CDR3 DNA reads TGTGCCAGCAGTCGGACCGGGACAGGGGACTACAATGAGCAGTTCTTC.